A selection of T cell receptor beta chains follows, all from one sample in a study of blood T cells in healthy people across ages. TCRdb ran MiXCR on the 5' RACE reads and lists one entry per CDR3 protein. This table holds fewer than 600,000 distinct CDR3 sequences, over 25% found once. Separately, the same data were catalogued under a study of T cells of mothers and their children.

Sequencing input: blood. These receptor sequences come from a boy aged 2 to 10 in good health. CDR3s leave out the opening cysteine and the closing phenylalanine or tryptophan.

j_call v_call cdr3_aa
TRBJ2-5 TRBV3-1 ASSQVPEGEETQY
TRBJ2-5 TRBV4-2 ASSHPQGAVETQY
TRBJ2-5 TRBV6-2/TRBV6-3 ASSSSWGRGQY
TRBJ2-7 TRBV20-1 SARPLNAAGSYEQY
TRBJ2-7 TRBV7-2 ASNLDRTYEQY
TRBJ2-3 TRBV20-1 SARELAGAFTQY
TRBJ2-1 TRBV7-3 ASSPGLAGGLNEQF
TRBJ2-5 TRBV7-9 ASSWGLAETQY
TRBJ2-5 TRBV5-1 ASRLGYQETQY
TRBJ2-1 TRBV7-9 ASSFLGLAAYNEQF
TRBJ2-7 TRBV29-1 SAGGTVPYEQY
TRBJ2-5 TRBV30 AWSVRVRETQY
. TRBV24-1 ATSRLAGEGVSQY
. TRBV4-1 ASSTGQNNEQF
TRBJ1-1 TRBV18 ASSHRLIDTEAF
TRBJ2-1 TRBV3-1 ASSHRDRMYNEQF
TRBJ2-6 TRBV5-4 ASSLGFSGANVLT
TRBJ1-4 TRBV7-6 ASSLEGHSNEKLF
TRBJ1-2 TRBV6-5 ASGFQGVAGYT
. TRBV20-1 SARDLLRPRKTSGASTYEQY
TRBJ2-5 TRBV5-4 ASSFGWGQETQY
TRBJ1-2 TRBV12-3/TRBV12-4 ASRTGNYGYT
TRBJ2-1 TRBV28 ASSLSIHEQF
. TRBV2 ASSDSGYEQY
TRBJ1-5 TRBV28 ASRDSYQPQH
TRBJ2-7 TRBV9 ASSVGVGLEQY
TRBJ1-6 TRBV4-3 ASSQDGPGDNSPLH
TRBJ1-2 TRBV29-1 SVGPSGDGAGYT
TRBJ2-2 TRBV18 ASSRRTGTSGSFDTGELF
TRBJ2-1 TRBV5-1 ASSLGLAGGRNEQF
TRBJ2-1 TRBV30 AWRDPRTEYNEQF
TRBJ1-5 TRBV11-2 ASSLEPAHNQPQH
TRBJ2-1 TRBV27 ASSLTGGANNEQF
. TRBV4-1 ASSQDSGPRETQY
TRBJ2-1 TRBV20-1 SSRLAGYNEQF
. TRBV10-3 AISVGGDGSYEQY
TRBJ1-3 TRBV7-2 ASSLALGQGKRAGNTIY
TRBJ2-5 TRBV11-1 ASSPRASGGETQY
TRBJ2-7 TRBV10-3 AISDATGTGGYEQY
TRBJ2-2 TRBV10-3 ATSESAFLGTGELF
TRBJ2-5 TRBV6-6 ASSTYQGFQETQY
TRBJ2-5 TRBV2 ASSEWEWEETQY
TRBJ2-5 TRBV20-1 SAGRGEGTQY
TRBJ2-5 TRBV20-1 SARDARVQETQY
TRBJ2-7 TRBV6-2/TRBV6-3 ASSYLGQGGYEQY
TRBJ2-4 TRBV13 ASSLHRDIAKNIQY
TRBJ2-3 TRBV9 ASSSPGQESISTDTQY
. TRBV9 ASSGGTGIRETQY
TRBJ1-4 TRBV5-1 ASSLAGTHEKLF
TRBJ2-3 TRBV7-3 ASSRAGGLGDTHY
TRBJ2-5 TRBV5-1 ASSLDSGETQY
TRBJ2-1 TRBV7-3 ASSLGLAGLPEQF
TRBJ1-1 TRBV29-1 SVEIRLNTEAF
TRBJ1-3 TRBV12-3/TRBV12-4 TSSLRENTIY
TRBJ2-7 TRBV10-2 SSSEYEQY
TRBJ2-7 TRBV4-2 ASSQEVRAYEQY
TRBJ1-1 TRBV20-1 SATWGQVRNTEAF
TRBJ2-7 TRBV20-1 SAPGQAKYEQY
TRBJ2-7 TRBV30 AWSVDRAGSYEQY
TRBJ2-7 TRBV12-3/TRBV12-4 ASTHRGGEQY